The following is a TCR beta chain sequence with its context. In the original analysis: How many nucleated cells were present was estimated from reference gene primer amplification. Clones were read by immunoSEQ multiplex PCR, and TCRdb kept only the in-frame ones, dropping some. The D gene and trimming were derived from the DNA, and the V and J assignments and clone size from that table. The data hold fewer than 200,000 clones, with about 80% observed a single time. This sample was taken from a study of blood T cell repertoires in COVID-19. For the study at large: COVID-19 samples collected from the United States, Italy and Spain covered acute and convalescent phases. Nucleic acid was either cDNA or gDNA, and it came from T cells, B-cell-depleted T cells, or PBMCs.

During active infection, Seattle patients enrolled and were then monitored through disease. Specimen: peripheral blood. This TCR was sampled from a woman aged 40 to 50 with COVID-19, enrolled during active disease.

The CDR3 DNA is TGTGCCAGCAGCTCCAGGGGGCAGATGTACCGGGAGACCCAGTACTTC. Its translation: CASSSRGQMYRETQYF. The chain carries TRBV5-6 and TRBJ2-5, with 8 bases matching TRBD1. The CDR3 consists of 16 residues. Germline V lookup: CDR1 SGHDT, CDR2 YYEEEE. V gave up 3 bases and J gave up 5 bases; unmatched junction bases: 12.